The entry that follows covers one T cell receptor (beta chain) sequence. Its antigen is undetermined. An end of the junction differs from the germline gene, which may be a read error. Unsorted bulk tissue (roughly 19-30 mg) underwent RNA and DNA co-extraction. This record comes from a study of tumor-infiltrating lymphocytes in primary liver carcinoma. Whole-study findings and limits: Merely some 8-25% of top clones spanned all five tumor regions.

The germline CDR1 and CDR2 sequences are SQVTM and ANQGSEA. The CDR3 extends over 14 amino acids. The researchers produced TCR beta cDNA from 500 ng total RNA with a constant-region primer. Libraries of TCR beta came from three nested multiplex PCR rounds with slightly modified ARM-PCR. Running 10 cycles apiece, the first two PCR rounds relied on TRBV1-TRBV30 forward primers together with a C-beta reverse primer. TCRdb re-called the multiplex PCR reads with MiXCR, one entry per CDR3 protein. The sample has 99,000 or so distinct CDR3 sequences, approximately 82% seen once. This clonotype was sampled from a middle-aged man with primary liver carcinoma and hepatitis B virus infection. Sequencing input: liver tumor tissue from sampling region 3. The subset denotes: tumor region T3, left-lateral pole. The chain combines TRBV29-1 with TRBJ2-5, with 9 bases matching TRBD1. This chain's CDR3 is CSVASRTGEETQYF. CDR3 sequence (DNA): TGTAGCGTTGCTTCCAGGACAGGGGAAGAGACCCAGTACTTC.